The present T cell receptor (beta chain) was sequenced within a study of blood T cell repertoires in COVID-19. Study as a whole: Whether acute or convalescent, the COVID-19 samples came from the United States, Italy and Spain. In each case, the material was cDNA or gDNA derived from T cells, B-cell-depleted T cells, or PBMCs.

About this clone: The sample contains more than one DNA sequence encoding this CDR3.

Adults between about 18 and 95 years of age took part from about 24 US areas. In the original workflow: How many nucleated cells were present was estimated from reference gene primer amplification. The table came from immunoSEQ multiplex PCR; TCRdb's copy has only in-frame clones and leaves some out. D and trimming were read from the DNA, whereas the V and J calls and clone size are those reported in that table. The data hold more than 350,000 clones, with 80% to 90% observed a single time. Germline values: CDR1 SGDLS, CDR2 YYNGEE. There are 15 residues in the CDR3. V shed 0 bases, J shed 8 bases, and the junction held 7 bases outside the gene matches.

Sequenced: PBMCs or T cells enriched from blood (not recorded which). The receptor comes from a man aged 18 to 30 who had recovered from COVID-19. The chain carries TRBV9 and TRBJ1-4, with 7 bases aligning to TRBD1. CDR3: CASSVGVSGGEKLFF. The DNA for the CDR3 is TGTGCCAGCAGCGTAGGGGTGTCAGGGGGAGAAAAACTGTTTTTT.